The 24 T cell receptor beta chains given below trace back to one sample, sequenced in a study of cytomegalovirus exposure and HLA in healthy donors. Vbeta (60) and Jbeta (13) primers were used in the PCR. The method was immunoSEQ multiplex PCR; TCRdb's version includes in-frame clones alone and lacks a portion of them. The sample records about 100,000 clones, about 76% being singletons. The material sequenced was PBMCs. The receptors shown here come from a man aged 35 to 55 in good health and CMV-seropositive.

The chain uses TRBV6-4 and TRBJ2-1, with 12 positions matching TRBD2. The length of the CDR3 is 15 residues. Germline trimming cut 4 bases from V and 5 bases from J; bases unmatched to any gene: 3. Germline V gene data show CDR1 as MRHNA and CDR2 as SNTAGT. For the CDR3, the DNA is TGTGCCAGCAGTGCACTAGCGGGAGGCGACAATGAGCAGTTCTTC. Translated: CASSALAGGDNEQFF.

This clone was counted a few times. The chain couples TRBV5-1 to TRBJ1-5, with TRBD1 matching 10 bases. Germline V gene data show CDR1 as SGHRS and CDR2 as YFSETQ. Germline trimming cut 8 bases from V and 7 bases from J; bases unmatched to any gene: 6. This CDR3 is built from 13 residues. The CDR3 coding sequence is TGCGCCAGAGCGGACAGGGGGTGCCAGCCCCAGCATTTT. Its protein product is CARADRGCQPQHF.

The rearrangement joins TRBV28 to TRBJ2-5; 9 nucleotides line up with TRBD1. Unmatched junction bases numbered 10, after V lost 3 bases and J lost 11 bases. This CDR3 region has 14 residues. Per the germline V gene, CDR1 is MDHEN and CDR2 is SYDVKM. DNA for the CDR3: TGTGCCAGCAGTTTTGGTGGGGACAGGGAAGAGCAGTACTTC. It encodes CASSFGGDREEQYF. Combining the CDR3 with reference TRBV28 and TRBJ2-5 gives the whole variable domain DVKVTQSSRYLVKRTGEKVFLECVQDMDHENMFWYRQDPGLGLRLIYFSYDVKMKEKGDIPEGYSVSREKKERFSLILESASTNQTSMYLCASSFGGDREEQYFGPGTRLLVL.

CDR3 loop: CASSTLGTADNEQFF. For the CDR3, the DNA is TGTGCCAGCTCCACCCTCGGGACAGCGGACAATGAGCAGTTCTTC. J is TRBJ2-1 and V is TRBV27, with 7 bases matching TRBD1. The junction had 12 bases not matched to a gene; V was cut back by 8 bases and J by 5 bases. Germline values: CDR1 MNHEY, CDR2 SMNVEV (reference sequence). The CDR3 has 15 amino acids.

This clone was seen a few times. The sample holds other DNA sequences that translate to the same CDR3. The chain is built from TRBV14 and TRBJ2-2; 11 bases are a match to TRBD2. Germline V lookup: CDR1 SGHDN, CDR2 FVKESK. With V trimmed by 4 bases and J by 1 base, 2 bases remained unmatched. This CDR3 has 16 residues. CDR3 in DNA: TGTGCCAGCAGCCCCCTAGCGGGAGGGAACACCGGGGAGCTGTTTTTT. Translation: CASSPLAGGNTGELFF.

This clone was picked up a small number of times. V usage is TRBV7-6 and J usage is TRBJ2-3; 8 bases fit TRBD2. This CDR3 has 14 amino acids. J lost 5 bases, V lost 5 bases, and 6 bases had no gene match. Per germline, CDR1 SGHVS and CDR2 FNYEAQ. CDR3 region: CASSRGLDVDTQYF. The CDR3 region has the DNA TGTGCCAGCAGCCGGGGACTAGACGTAGATACGCAGTATTTT.

V gene TRBV27 combines with J gene TRBJ1-5, with a weak D call TRBD1 (5 bases). The CDR3 contains 14 residues. The V end was cut by 3 bases, the J end by 3 bases, with 9 bases between. Looked up from germline, CDR1 is MNHEY and CDR2 is SMNVEV (reference sequence). DNA for the CDR3: TGTGCCAGCAGTTTTGCGGGGCCCAATCAGCCCCAGCATTTT. Its translation is CASSFAGPNQPQHF.

This clone was detected only a few times. The chain uses TRBV7-6 and TRBJ2-7, with 8 bases aligning to TRBD1. Germline CDR1 and CDR2: SGHVS and FNYEAQ. V shed 5 bases, J shed 6 bases, and the junction held 9 bases outside the gene matches. The CDR3 spans 14 residues. The CDR3 bases are TGTGCCAGCAGCGGTCAGGGGGCAGGGCTCGAGCAGTACTTC. Translating gives CASSGQGAGLEQYF.

The chain is built from TRBV6-1 and TRBJ1-5, with 7 nucleotides matching TRBD1. The CDR3 runs 15 residues. The trim removed 7 bases at V and 6 bases at J, leaving 12 bases unmatched. Germline V CDR1 and CDR2: MNHNS, SASEGT. The CDR3 protein is CASNIGTEAGQPQHF. CDR3 DNA sequence: TGTGCCAGCAATATCGGGACAGAGGCTGGTCAGCCCCAGCATTTT.

The chain has TRBV18 and TRBJ1-3; D is undetermined. The V gene's germline CDR1 is KGHSH and CDR2 LQKENI. Trimming left V 5 bases short and J 0 bases short, with 5 bases between. The length of the CDR3 is 13 residues. In DNA form, the CDR3 reads TGTGCCAGCTCATCCTCCTCTGGAAACACCATATATTTT. It yields the protein CASSSSSGNTIYF.

The chain links TRBV7-2 to TRBJ1-5, with D unresolved. CDR1 SGHTA and CDR2 FQGNSA come from the germline V gene. CDR3 length equals 13 residues. Trimming took 6 bases from V and 0 from J, leaving 6 bases between them. The DNA of the CDR3 is TGTGCCAGCAGTTACATTAGCAATCAGCCCCAGCATTTT. It translates to CASSYISNQPQHF.

The V gene is TRBV2, the J gene TRBJ2-5; D perhaps matches TRBD1 (5 bases). Germline V lookup: CDR1 SNHLY, CDR2 FYNNEI. V dropped 7 bases and J dropped 0 bases, with 6 bases sitting between them. The length of the CDR3 is 12 residues. CDR3 nucleotides: TGTGCCAGCACCAGGGACCAAGAGACCCAGTACTTC. It yields the protein CASTRDQETQYF. The variable domain in full, completed from reference TRBV2 and TRBJ2-5, reads EPEVTQTPSHQVTQMGQEVILRCVPISNHLYFYWYRQILGQKVEFLVSFYNNEISEKSEIFDDQFSVERPDGSNFTLKIRSTKLEDSAMYFCASTRDQETQYFGPGTRLLVL.

This clone occurred a few times. V gene TRBV2 combines with J gene TRBJ1-2; D gene uncertain. Trimming took 7 bases from V and 7 from J, leaving 16 bases between them. The length of the CDR3 is 13 residues. The V gene's germline CDR1 is SNHLY and CDR2 FYNNEI. The CDR3 DNA follows: TGTGCCAGCACCAAAATTCCTCGAGGTGGCTACACCTTC. It is translated as CASTKIPRGGYTF.

This clone has only a few counts. This sequence joins TRBV5-1 and TRBJ2-1; D is possibly TRBD1 (5 bases). CDR3 length: 15 amino acids. The germline V gene has CDR1 SGHRS and CDR2 YFSETQ. Trimming took off 4 bases at V and 3 bases at J, with 14 bases between the two ends. CDR3 sequence reads: CASSTEGADYNEQFF. CDR3 nucleotides: TGCGCCAGCAGCACGGAAGGGGCCGACTACAATGAGCAGTTCTTC.

The V call is TRBV13, the J call TRBJ2-5; D remains unclear. The J call may be in error: the DNA end matches TRBJ2-7 better. Germline CDR1 PRHDT, CDR2 FYEKMQ (reference sequence). The CDR3 sequence is 14 residues long. CDR3 DNA sequence: TGTGCCAGCAGCTTTGGCGGATCGAGTTACGAGCAGTACTTC. Translating it yields CASSFGGSSYEQYF.

This sequence joins TRBV2 and TRBJ2-3; a weak D match, TRBD2 (6 bases). The CDR3 consists of 15 residues. The V gene's germline CDR1 is SNHLY and CDR2 FYNNEI. Trimming left V 3 bases short and J 0 bases short, with 10 bases between. The CDR3 here is CASSELGTSTDTQYF. CDR3 nucleotides: TGTGCCAGCAGTGAGTTAGGGACTAGCACAGATACGCAGTATTTT.

V gene TRBV4-2 combines with J gene TRBJ2-1, with 8 bases matching TRBD2. Per the germline V gene, CDR1 is LGHNA and CDR2 is YNFKEQ. CDR3 length: 17 amino acids. The V gene end was trimmed by 0 bases and the J gene end by 0 bases; junction bases not matched to a gene: 4. The CDR3 coding sequence is TGTGCCAGCAGCCAAGAGGTCGGGGGGGACTCCTACAATGAGCAGTTCTTC. Translated: CASSQEVGGDSYNEQFF.

The chain is built from TRBV6-5 and TRBJ1-2; D not resolved. The CDR3 loop spans 14 amino acids. Trimming pared 2 bases from V and 4 bases from J, leaving 11 bases between. Germline V lookup: CDR1 MNHEY, CDR2 SVGAGI. In DNA form, the CDR3 reads TGTGCCAGCAGTTACGGTCGTGGGAGCTATGGCTACACCTTC. Translated, it gives CASSYGRGSYGYTF.

The V gene is TRBV4-1, the J gene TRBJ2-2, with D tentatively TRBD2 (6 bases). Germline loops: CDR1 MGHRA, CDR2 YSYEKL. The CDR3 length is 15 residues. V shed 2 bases and J shed 3 bases, with 10 bases lying between them. The CDR3 DNA is TGCGCCAGCAGCCAAACCGGGAGCTACACCGGGGAGCTGTTTTTT. Its translation is CASSQTGSYTGELFF.

In DNA, the CDR3 is TGTGCCAGCAGCTTAGGCTCCCCAGGAGGTAATGAAAAACTGTTTTTT. Its translation: CASSLGSPGGNEKLFF. The J gene is TRBJ1-4, the V gene TRBV7-6; D remains unclear. Germline V gives CDR1 SGHVS, CDR2 FNYEAQ. Trimming removed 1 base at V and 4 bases at J, with 13 bases between. The CDR3 has 16 amino acids.

The V call is TRBV9, the J call TRBJ2-7, with D possibly matching TRBD2 (6 bases). The germline gives CDR1 SGDLS, CDR2 YYNGEE. CDR3 length: 15 residues. With 2 bases removed from V and 4 bases from J, the gap between germline ends came to 16 bases. CDR3 sequence: CASSVQSSAAYEQYF. The CDR3 DNA reads as TGTGCCAGCAGCGTTCAGTCTAGCGCGGCTTACGAGCAGTACTTC.

Here the CDR3 reads CASSEVGGGQETQYF. CDR3 DNA: TGTGCCAGCAGTGAAGTTGGGGGAGGACAAGAGACCCAGTACTTC. The chain couples TRBV6-1 to TRBJ2-5; TRBD2 is a possible D gene (6 bases). V was pared by 1 base and J by 2 bases, with 11 bases between. Germline values: CDR1 MNHNS, CDR2 SASEGT. This CDR3 is built from 15 residues.

V gene TRBV5-4 combines with J gene TRBJ2-3; weak D call: TRBD1 (5 bases). The CDR3 is made up of 14 amino acids. With 2 bases removed from V and 1 base from J, the gap between germline ends came to 8 bases. The germline gives CDR1 SGHNT, CDR2 YYREEE (reference sequence). This CDR3 reads CASSLKQGTDTQYF. CDR3 sequence (DNA): TGTGCCAGCAGCTTAAAACAGGGCACAGATACGCAGTATTTT.

This chain connects TRBV5-1 to TRBJ2-7; possibly TRBD2 for D (6 bases). CDR3 length equals 16 residues. The germline V and J ends were trimmed by 2 bases and 7 bases, with 22 bases remaining between them. Germline lookup yields CDR1 SGHRS and CDR2 YFSETQ. The CDR3 sequence is CASSFGNRDSRSEQYF. DNA of the CDR3: TGCGCCAGCAGCTTTGGGAATCGGGACTCCAGGTCGGAGCAGTACTTC.